The 30 T cell receptor beta chains below all came from one sample that was sequenced in a study of OX40 agonist ivuxolimab in advanced cancers. The method was immunoSEQ multiplex PCR; TCRdb's version includes in-frame clones alone and lacks a portion of them. In the table there are tens of thousands of clones, around nine tenths of which are singletons. The sample consisted of CD4+ or CD8+ T cells sorted from blood, taken in a trial of the OX40 agonist ivuxolimab. Receptors originate from an adult with an advanced solid tumor such as melanoma, head and neck, liver or kidney cancer.

The V call is TRBV7-2, the J call TRBJ2-5; the D gene is possibly TRBD1 (6 bases). The DNA end lines up better with TRBJ2-7; the J call may be wrong. CDR3 size: 14 residues. Germline V gives CDR1 SGHTA, CDR2 FQGNSA. The CDR3 DNA reads as TGTGCCAGCAGGCTAGACAGGCGGACCTACGAGCAGTACTTC. Residues: CASRLDRRTYEQYF.

This clone was found once. This chain uses TRBV27 with TRBJ2-7; tentatively, D is TRBD2 (5 bases). The CDR3 consists of 16 residues. The V and J ends lost 5 bases and 5 bases respectively, with 22 bases between them. Germline CDR1 reads MNHEY; CDR2 reads SMNVEV (reference sequence). CDR3: CASSPQSGVRRDEQYF. The CDR3 coding sequence is TGTGCCAGCAGTCCCCAATCCGGGGTGAGACGGGACGAGCAGTACTTC.

The CDR3 DNA follows: TGTGCCAGCAGTAAAGCGGGGGGCGAGCAGTACTTC. Translated: CASSKAGGEQYF. This sequence joins TRBV9 and TRBJ2-7; 9 bases map to TRBD2. The V gene's germline CDR1 is SGDLS and CDR2 YYNGEE. This CDR3 has 12 residues. V lost 5 bases, J lost 6 bases, and 3 bases stayed unmatched. The complete variable domain, with remaining parts taken from reference TRBV9 and TRBJ2-7, reads DSGVTQTPKHLITATGQRVTLRCSPRSGDLSVYWYQQSLDQGLQFLIQYYNGEERAKGNILERFSAQQFPDLHSELNLSSLELGDSALYFCASSKAGGEQYFGPGTRLTVT.

This chain connects TRBV11-2 to TRBJ2-7, with 13 positions matching TRBD2. The CDR3 runs to 17 residues. V lost 2 bases to trimming and J lost 3 bases; unmatched junction nucleotides: 7. The germline V gene has CDR1 SGHAT and CDR2 FQNNGV. The CDR3 loop is CASSLRGRLAGGYEQYF. CDR3 in DNA: TGTGCCAGCAGCTTAAGGGGGCGACTAGCGGGGGGCTACGAGCAGTACTTC.

The chain's CDR3 is CASSQGPYEQYF. CDR3 in DNA: TGTGCCAGCAGCCAGGGCCCCTACGAGCAGTACTTC. The chain employs TRBV7-3 and TRBJ2-7, with D possibly being TRBD1 (5 bases). Trimming took off 5 bases at V and 2 bases at J, with 7 bases between the two ends. Germline values: CDR1 SGHTA, CDR2 FQGTGA. The CDR3 runs 12 residues.

J is TRBJ2-5 and V is TRBV4-2, with 9 nucleotides matching TRBD1. This CDR3 region has 17 residues. V lost 1 base, J lost 5 bases, and 11 bases stayed unmatched. The germline V gene encodes CDR1 LGHNA and CDR2 YNFKEQ. The CDR3 is CASSQGLQTGGLETQYF. CDR3 DNA: TGTGCCAGCAGCCAAGGTTTGCAGACAGGGGGTTTGGAGACCCAGTACTTC.

The chain is built from TRBV5-5 and TRBJ2-3; 9 nucleotides match TRBD1. CDR1 and CDR2 (germline): SGHKS, YYEKEE (reference sequence). V shed 4 bases, J shed 4 bases, and the junction held 7 bases outside the gene matches. The CDR3 loop spans 15 amino acids. Written as DNA, the CDR3 is TGTGCCAGCAGCCTAGGACAGGGGAGGGCAGATACGCAGTATTTT. Translating it yields CASSLGQGRADTQYF.

This chain joins TRBV19 and TRBJ1-2; D possibly corresponds to TRBD1 (5 bases). Trimming shortened V by 5 bases and J by 3 bases, and 13 bases separated the two germline ends. CDR1 and CDR2 (germline): LNHDA, SQIVND (reference sequence). CDR3 length: 14 residues. The CDR3: CASSPTGTDYGYTF. The CDR3 coding sequence is TGTGCCAGTAGTCCCACGGGGACGGACTATGGCTACACCTTC.

The chain links TRBV29-1 to TRBJ2-2, with TRBD1 as a possible D gene (5 bases). V was clipped by 5 bases and J by 2 bases, with 15 bases between them. Germline loops: CDR1 SQVTM, CDR2 ANQGSEA. CDR3 size: 15 residues. CDR3 sequence: CSVRADRANTGELFF. CDR3 nucleotide sequence: TGCAGCGTTCGTGCCGACAGAGCTAACACCGGGGAGCTGTTTTTT.

This clone was seen only once. The V call is TRBV7-2, the J call TRBJ2-3; unclear D gene. V lost 5 bases to trimming and J lost 5 bases, with 14 bases between them. Germline V lookup: CDR1 SGHTA, CDR2 FQGNSA. The CDR3 totals 14 residues. The CDR3 sequence is CASSTRGPVDTQYF. The CDR3 DNA follows: TGTGCCAGCAGCACTCGAGGTCCGGTAGATACGCAGTATTTT.

This clone was observed once. The chain uses TRBV30 and TRBJ2-1; the D is unclear. The CDR3 covers 13 residues. The germline CDR1 and CDR2 sequences are GTSNPN and SVGIG (reference sequence). V was shortened by 5 bases and J by 6 bases, with 14 bases between the two germline ends. CDR3 residues: CAWGVWSTNEQFF. In DNA form, the CDR3 reads TGTGCCTGGGGCGTCTGGAGCACCAATGAGCAGTTCTTC. The complete variable domain, with remaining parts taken from reference TRBV30 and TRBJ2-1, reads SQTIHQWPATLVQPVGSPLSLECTVEGTSNPNLYWYRQAAGRGLQLLFYSVGIGQISSEVPQNLSASRPQDRQFILSSKKLLLSDSGFYLCAWGVWSTNEQFFGPGTRLTVL.

The rearrangement links TRBV6-5 to TRBJ2-7; TRBD1 aligns across 7 bases. The CDR3 length is 15 residues. The junction had 10 bases not matched to a gene; V was cut back by 7 bases and J by 1 base. Germline V gene sequence: CDR1 MNHEY, CDR2 SVGAGI. The CDR3 sequence is CASTSGAGGSYEQYF. The DNA of the CDR3 is TGTGCCAGCACCTCTGGGGCAGGGGGTTCCTACGAGCAGTACTTC.

This chain joins TRBV19 and TRBJ2-1, with 7 bases lining up with TRBD1. Germline V gene data show CDR1 as LNHDA and CDR2 as SQIVND (reference sequence). This CDR3 comprises 15 residues. The junction had 10 bases not matched to a gene; V was cut back by 5 bases and J by 6 bases. The CDR3 loop reads CASSLGQPLINEQFF. Here the CDR3 DNA reads TGTGCCAGTAGTCTGGGACAGCCCCTAATCAATGAGCAGTTCTTC.

J is TRBJ1-5 and V is TRBV6-1; D might be TRBD1 (5 bases). V was trimmed by 9 bases and J by 6 bases, leaving 12 bases between them. Germline values: CDR1 MNHNS, CDR2 SASEGT. This CDR3 has 12 amino acids. CDR3 sequence (DNA): TGTGCCAGTGGGGGAGGAGGTCAGCCCCAGCATTTT. Amino acid sequence: CASGGGGQPQHF.

This rearrangement joins TRBV4-1 to TRBJ1-5; D perhaps matches TRBD1 (5 bases). The V end was cut by 0 bases, the J end by 6 bases, with 9 bases between. The germline V gene encodes CDR1 MGHRA and CDR2 YSYEKL. The CDR3 sequence is 14 residues long. This CDR3 reads CASSQDREGQPQHF. The CDR3, as DNA: TGCGCCAGCAGCCAAGACAGGGAAGGTCAGCCCCAGCATTTT.

The genes are TRBV7-9 and TRBJ1-3, with D uncertain. The germline CDR1 and CDR2 sequences are SEHNR and FQNEAQ (reference sequence). The V end was cut by 3 bases, the J end by 4 bases, with 7 bases between. The CDR3 has 13 residues. The CDR3 nucleotides read TGTGCCAGCAGCTTTTTGGGGGGAAACACCATATATTTT. Its translation: CASSFLGGNTIYF.

The V gene is TRBV7-2, the J gene TRBJ1-1, with D uncertain. V was cut by 5 bases and J by 2 bases, with 12 bases left in between. The CDR3 runs 14 residues. The germline CDR1 and CDR2 sequences are SGHTA and FQGNSA. CDR3 in DNA: TGTGCCAGCAGCGGGTGGACGGTCAACACTGAAGCTTTCTTT. It translates to CASSGWTVNTEAFF.

By frequency in the sample, this clone is medium-sized. This chain uses TRBV18 with TRBJ1-1, with 9 bases lining up with TRBD1. The CDR3 sequence is 15 residues long. CDR1 KGHSH and CDR2 LQKENI come from the germline V gene. V trimming: 6 bases; J trimming: 3 bases; junction bases outside the gene matches: 8. For the CDR3, the DNA is TGTGCCAGCTCTCGGACAGGGGCGCGGGACACTGAAGCTTTCTTT. Its translation: CASSRTGARDTEAFF.

The rearrangement joins TRBV5-4 to TRBJ2-5; D is undetermined. This CDR3 region has 13 residues. The V gene lost 0 bases and the J gene lost 4 bases, with 7 bases spanning the gap. CDR1 SGHNT and CDR2 YYREEE come from the germline V gene (reference sequence). The CDR3 DNA reads TGTGCCAGCAGCTTGGACTGGGCAGAGACCCAGTACTTC. This codes for CASSLDWAETQYF.

The CDR3 protein is CAISRTDSNQPQHF. The CDR3, as DNA: TGTGCCATCAGCAGGACAGATAGCAATCAGCCCCAGCATTTT. The chain employs TRBV10-3 and TRBJ1-5, with a possible D match to TRBD1 (6 bases). The CDR3 consists of 14 residues. Trimming took 6 bases from V and 0 from J, leaving 9 bases between them. Germline CDR1 is ENHRY and CDR2 is SYGVKD.

The genes are TRBV6-5 and TRBJ2-7; 8 nucleotides agree with TRBD1. V dropped 6 bases and J dropped 3; count of bases not matched to a gene: 1. CDR3 length: 12 residues. Per the germline V gene, CDR1 is MNHEY and CDR2 is SVGAGI. The CDR3 DNA is TGTGCCAGCAGGGGACAGGACTACGAGCAGTACTTC. It specifies CASRGQDYEQYF.

V is TRBV11-2 and J is TRBJ2-5; 11 bases are shared with TRBD2. The CDR3 length is 15 residues. V was clipped by 4 bases and J by 9 bases; unmatched bases: 10. Looked up from germline, CDR1 is SGHAT and CDR2 is FQNNGV. CDR3 region: CASSYPGTSGEAQYF. The CDR3 DNA reads TGTGCCAGCAGCTACCCCGGGACTAGCGGCGAGGCCCAGTACTTC.

The chain combines TRBV7-8 with TRBJ1-6; 8 nucleotides agree with TRBD1. This CDR3 region has 15 residues. CDR1 is SGHVS, CDR2 FQNEAQ, per germline. V dropped 3 bases and J dropped 5; count of bases not matched to a gene: 3. The CDR3 is CASSFRGLNNSPLHF. The CDR3 DNA reads as TGTGCCAGCAGCTTCAGGGGGCTTAATAATTCACCCCTCCACTTT.

This chain links TRBV5-1 with TRBJ2-2; D unresolved. V was trimmed by 4 bases and J by 5 bases, leaving 12 bases between them. The V gene's germline CDR1 is SGHRS and CDR2 YFSETQ. The CDR3 totals 14 residues. The CDR3 loop reads CASSPPPFTGELFF. CDR3 sequence (DNA): TGCGCCAGCAGCCCACCTCCCTTTACCGGGGAGCTGTTTTTT.

The count of this clone is one. The J gene is TRBJ2-7, the V gene TRBV11-3; D possibly matches TRBD1 or TRBD2 (5 bases each). Germline V gene data show CDR1 as SGHNT and CDR2 as YENEEA. With 6 bases removed from V and 3 bases from J, the gap between germline ends came to 15 bases. The CDR3 extends over 14 amino acids. CDR3 DNA: TGTGCCAGCAGACCTCGGGGCCCTAACTACGAGCAGTACTTC. Translating it yields CASRPRGPNYEQYF.

The V and J genes are TRBV6-1 and TRBJ1-1, with D perhaps TRBD1 (5 bases). Trimming stripped 1 base from V and 3 bases from J, with 9 bases between. The CDR3 is 14 amino acids. CDR1 MNHNS and CDR2 SASEGT come from the germline V gene. The CDR3 here is CASSEGGLYTEAFF. The CDR3 nucleotides are TGTGCCAGCAGTGAAGGGGGACTTTACACTGAAGCTTTCTTT.

Regarding this clone: The junction differs from germline at one of its ends, possibly a read error. V and J are TRBV5-1 and TRBJ1-1; D perhaps matches TRBD1 (5 bases). This CDR3 spans 13 amino acids. The germline V gene has CDR1 SGHRS and CDR2 YFSETQ. The CDR3 region is CASSSGLHTEAFF. CDR3 nucleotide sequence: TGTGCCAGCAGTTCAGGGCTTCACACTGAAGCTTTCTTT.

This chain links TRBV9 with TRBJ2-1, with a tentative D call TRBD2 (5 bases). The CDR3 length is 13 residues. V was pared by 2 bases and J by 9 bases, with 12 bases between. Germline V gene sequence: CDR1 SGDLS, CDR2 YYNGEE. CDR3 nucleotide sequence: TGTGCCAGCAGCGTGGATTACGGAGGTGAGCAGTTCTTC. Translation: CASSVDYGGEQFF.

This chain uses TRBV7-2 with TRBJ2-5, with D perhaps matching TRBD1 (6 bases). V was shortened by 0 bases and J by 2 bases, with 7 bases between the two germline ends. Germline CDR1 is SGHTA and CDR2 is FQGNSA. The CDR3 is 14 residues long. CDR3 coding DNA: TGTGCCAGCAGCTTAGCGGGGGCACAAGAGACCCAGTACTTC. Translated: CASSLAGAQETQYF.

This clone was observed a handful of times. The rearrangement uses TRBV12-5 and TRBJ1-5; 8 bases line up with TRBD1. CDR3 length: 16 amino acids. V shed 6 bases, J shed 3 bases, and the junction held 10 bases outside the gene matches. Germline V gene data show CDR1 as LGHNT and CDR2 as FRNRAP. The CDR3 DNA reads TGTGCTAGTGGACTCACTACGGGACAGGCCAATCAGCCCCAGCATTTT. Protein: CASGLTTGQANQPQHF.